The rows below give T cell receptor beta chains drawn from one sample of a study of blood T cell repertoires in COVID-19. The table came from immunoSEQ multiplex PCR; TCRdb's copy has only in-frame clones and leaves some out. The repertoire holds some 200,000 clones, about 80% seen once, with 4.5% to 5% in the top ten. Material for sequencing was PBMCs or T cells enriched from blood (not recorded which). All receptors derive from a woman between 50 and 59 years old who had been exposed to COVID-19. The CDR3 runs from the conserved cysteine through the conserved F or W. D genes are given only for firm matches. The size field is filled for only some rows; it gives once, few, many or a size class.

d_call clone_size j_call v_call cdr3_aa cdr3_nt
TRBD1 - TRBJ1-6 TRBV6-4 CASSAGTGSNSPLHF TGTGCCAGCAGTGCCGGGACAGGGAGTAATTCACCCCTCCACTTT
- - TRBJ1-2 TRBV2 CASELGYYGYTF TGTGCCAGCGAACTGGGCTATTATGGCTACACCTTC
- - TRBJ2-7 TRBV5-8 CASSLAGSYEQYF TGTGCCAGCAGCTTAGCTGGTTCCTACGAGCAGTACTTC
- - TRBJ2-5 TRBV6-2/TRBV6-3 CASSYRRTIQETQYF TGTGCCAGCAGTTATAGGCGGACTATACAAGAGACCCAGTACTTC
TRBD1 - TRBJ1-1 TRBV30 CACPADRTSQAFF TGTGCCTGTCCCGCGGACAGGACCTCCCAAGCTTTCTTT
- - TRBJ1-4 TRBV4-1 CASSQDPLGVLFF TGCGCCAGCAGCCAAGATCCGTTAGGGGTACTGTTTTTT
- - TRBJ1-4 TRBV7-9 CASSLPGVGEKLFF TGTGCCAGCAGCTTACCAGGGGTTGGTGAAAAACTGTTTTTT
- - TRBJ1-2 TRBV18 CASSLGEGYTF TGTGCCAGCTCGCTCGGGGAAGGCTACACCTTC
TRBD1 - TRBJ2-3 TRBV15 CATSRYTGTVSTDTQYF TGTGCCACCAGCAGGTATACCGGGACAGTAAGCACAGATACGCAGTATTTT
- - TRBJ1-4 TRBV5-6 CASSFYGLFPRANEKLFF TGTGCCAGCAGCTTCTATGGACTCTTCCCTAGGGCTAATGAAAAACTGTTTTTT
TRBD1 - TRBJ1-2 TRBV7-9 CASSLGVDRGLRGGYTF TGTGCCAGCAGCTTAGGAGTGGACAGGGGGTTAAGAGGCGGCTACACCTTC
- - TRBJ1-2 TRBV6-5 CASSNQAGIYGYTF TGTGCCAGCAGTAACCAGGCGGGTATCTATGGCTACACCTTC
TRBD2 - TRBJ2-5 TRBV3-1/TRBV3-2 CASSQEVAGVSQETQYF TGTGCCAGCAGCCAAGAAGTGGCGGGGGTTTCTCAAGAGACCCAGTACTTC
- - TRBJ1-2 TRBV5-6 CASSLRRVNGYTF TGTGCCAGCAGCTTGCGGAGGGTGAATGGCTACACCTTC
- - TRBJ2-1 TRBV7-8 CASSLVPGKLRLQFF TGTGCCAGCAGCTTAGTTCCAGGGAAGCTACGCTTGCAGTTCTTC
TRBD2 - TRBJ2-1 TRBV18 CASSPRASGGNEQFF TGTGCCAGCTCACCAAGGGCTAGCGGGGGCAATGAGCAGTTCTTC
- few TRBJ2-7 TRBV4-3 CASSQYRQGGEQYF TGCGCCAGCAGCCAATATCGACAGGGAGGCGAGCAGTACTTC
TRBD1 - TRBJ1-1 TRBV5-6 CASSLNRGGMNTEAFF TGTGCCAGCAGCTTAAACAGGGGGGGAATGAACACTGAAGCTTTCTTT
TRBD2 - TRBJ2-3 TRBV4-2 CASSQDYGTSGGTDTQYF TGTGCCAGCAGCCAAGATTATGGGACTAGCGGGGGGACAGATACGCAGTATTTT
- - TRBJ2-7 TRBV27 CASSFAGAFYEQYF TGTGCCAGCAGTTTCGCGGGGGCCTTCTACGAGCAGTACTTC
- - TRBJ1-4 TRBV5-1 CASSLSGTTNEKLFF TGCGCCAGCAGCTTGTCGGGGACAACTAATGAAAAACTGTTTTTT
- - TRBJ2-5 TRBV11-2 CASSWVWEQETQYF TGTGCCAGCAGCTGGGTCTGGGAGCAAGAGACCCAGTACTTC
- - TRBJ2-5 TRBV29-1 CSGTPVGVGTQYF TGCAGCGGGACCCCCGTAGGGGTAGGGACCCAGTACTTC
TRBD1 - TRBJ1-2 TRBV5-4 CASSLDRVVDLHYGYTF TGTGCCAGCAGCCTGGACAGGGTTGTCGATCTTCACTATGGCTACACCTTC
- - TRBJ1-1 TRBV27 CASSLGSNTEAFF TGTGCCAGCAGTTTAGGGAGTAACACTGAAGCTTTCTTT
TRBD2 - TRBJ2-1 TRBV4-1 CASSQSSGGLDNEQFF TGCGCCAGCAGCCAGTCTAGCGGGGGGTTGGACAATGAGCAGTTCTTC